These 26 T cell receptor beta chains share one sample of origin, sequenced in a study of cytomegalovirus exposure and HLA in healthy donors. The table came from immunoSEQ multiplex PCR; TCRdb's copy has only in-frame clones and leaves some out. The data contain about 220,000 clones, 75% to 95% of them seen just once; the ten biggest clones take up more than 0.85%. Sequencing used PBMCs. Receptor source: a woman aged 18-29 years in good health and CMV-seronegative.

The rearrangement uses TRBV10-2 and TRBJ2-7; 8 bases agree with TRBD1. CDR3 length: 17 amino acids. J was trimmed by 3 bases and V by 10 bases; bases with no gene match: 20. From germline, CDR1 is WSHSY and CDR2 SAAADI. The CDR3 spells CATQPGTALQGGYEQYF. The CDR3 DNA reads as TGCGCCACCCAGCCCGGGACAGCTCTACAGGGGGGCTACGAGCAGTACTTC.

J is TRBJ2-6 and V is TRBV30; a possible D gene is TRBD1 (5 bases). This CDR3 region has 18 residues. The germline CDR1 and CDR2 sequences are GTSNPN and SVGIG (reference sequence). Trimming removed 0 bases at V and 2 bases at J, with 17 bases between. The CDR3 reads CAWSVYPTGNAGANVLTF. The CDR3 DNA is TGTGCCTGGAGTGTATATCCCACAGGCAACGCTGGGGCCAACGTCCTGACTTTC.

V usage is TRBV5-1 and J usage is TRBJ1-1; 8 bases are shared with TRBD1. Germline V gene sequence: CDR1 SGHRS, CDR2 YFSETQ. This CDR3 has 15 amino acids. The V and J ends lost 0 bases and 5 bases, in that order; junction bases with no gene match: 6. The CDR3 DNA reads TGCGCCAGCAGCTTGGCCGTTACAGGGGGGACTGAAGCTTTCTTT. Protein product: CASSLAVTGGTEAFF.

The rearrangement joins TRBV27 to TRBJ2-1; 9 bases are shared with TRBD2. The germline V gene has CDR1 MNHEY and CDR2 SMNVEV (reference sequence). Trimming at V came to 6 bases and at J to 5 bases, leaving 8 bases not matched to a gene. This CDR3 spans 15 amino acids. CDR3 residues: CASRGGLARDNEQFF. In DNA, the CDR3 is TGTGCCAGCAGAGGAGGACTAGCGAGGGACAATGAGCAGTTCTTC.

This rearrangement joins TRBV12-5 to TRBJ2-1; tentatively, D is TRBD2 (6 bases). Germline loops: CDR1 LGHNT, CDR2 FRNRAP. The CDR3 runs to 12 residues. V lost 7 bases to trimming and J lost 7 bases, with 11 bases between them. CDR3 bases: TGTGCTAGTGTTCCTGCGGGAAATGAGCAGTTCTTC. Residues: CASVPAGNEQFF.

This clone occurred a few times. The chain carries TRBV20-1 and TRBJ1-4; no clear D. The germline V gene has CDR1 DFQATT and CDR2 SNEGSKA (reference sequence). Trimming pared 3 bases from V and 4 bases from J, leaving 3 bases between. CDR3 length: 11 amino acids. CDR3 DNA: TGCAGTGCTAGTAATAATGAAAAACTGTTTTTT. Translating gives CSASNNEKLFF.

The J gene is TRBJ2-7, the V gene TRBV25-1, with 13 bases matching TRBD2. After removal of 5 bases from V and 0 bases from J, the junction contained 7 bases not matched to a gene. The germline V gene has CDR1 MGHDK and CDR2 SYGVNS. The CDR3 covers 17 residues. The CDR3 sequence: CASSSETSGRLSYEQYF. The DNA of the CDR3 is TGTGCCAGCAGTTCGGAGACTAGCGGGAGGCTCTCCTACGAGCAGTACTTC.

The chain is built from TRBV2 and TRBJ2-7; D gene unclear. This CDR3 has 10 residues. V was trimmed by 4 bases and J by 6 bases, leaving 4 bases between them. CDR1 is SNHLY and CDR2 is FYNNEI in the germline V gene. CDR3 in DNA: TGTGCCAGCAGTGTTCTCGAGCAGTACTTC. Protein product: CASSVLEQYF.

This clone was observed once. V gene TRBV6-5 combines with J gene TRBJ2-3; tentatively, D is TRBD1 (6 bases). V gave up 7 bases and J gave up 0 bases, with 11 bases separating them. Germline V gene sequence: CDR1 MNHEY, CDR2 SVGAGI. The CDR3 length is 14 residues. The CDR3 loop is CASTTGSSTDTQYF. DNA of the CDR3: TGTGCCAGCACCACAGGGTCTAGCACAGATACGCAGTATTTT.

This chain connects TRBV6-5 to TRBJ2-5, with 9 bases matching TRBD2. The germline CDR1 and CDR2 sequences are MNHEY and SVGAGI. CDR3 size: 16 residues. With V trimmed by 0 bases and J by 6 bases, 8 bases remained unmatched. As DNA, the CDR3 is TGTGCCAGCAGTTACTCGGGTAGCGGGAGTGGGAAGACCCAGTACTTC. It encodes CASSYSGSGSGKTQYF.

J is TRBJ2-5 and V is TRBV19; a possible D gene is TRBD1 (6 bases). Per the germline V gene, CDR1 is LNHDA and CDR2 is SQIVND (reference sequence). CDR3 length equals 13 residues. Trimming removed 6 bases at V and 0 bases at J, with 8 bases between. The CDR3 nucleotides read TGTGCCAGTAGCTGGGACAACCAAGAGACCCAGTACTTC. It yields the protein CASSWDNQETQYF.

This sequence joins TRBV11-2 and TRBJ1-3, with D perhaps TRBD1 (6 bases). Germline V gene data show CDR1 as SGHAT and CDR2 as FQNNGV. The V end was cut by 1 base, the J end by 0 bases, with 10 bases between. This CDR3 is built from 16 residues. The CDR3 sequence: CASSLVRGASGNTIYF. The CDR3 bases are TGTGCCAGCAGCTTAGTTCGGGGGGCCTCTGGAAACACCATATATTTT.

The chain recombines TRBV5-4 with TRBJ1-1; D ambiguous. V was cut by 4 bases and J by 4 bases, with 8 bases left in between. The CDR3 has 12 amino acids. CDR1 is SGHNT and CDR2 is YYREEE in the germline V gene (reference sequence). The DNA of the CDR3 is TGTGCCAGCAGCGCGGCGAGCACTGAAGCTTTCTTT. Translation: CASSAASTEAFF.

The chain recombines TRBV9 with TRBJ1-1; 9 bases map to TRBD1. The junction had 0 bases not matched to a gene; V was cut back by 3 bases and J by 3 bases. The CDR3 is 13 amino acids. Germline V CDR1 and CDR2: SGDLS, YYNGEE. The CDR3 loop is CASSGDRDTEAFF. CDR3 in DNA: TGTGCCAGCAGCGGGGACAGGGACACTGAAGCTTTCTTT.

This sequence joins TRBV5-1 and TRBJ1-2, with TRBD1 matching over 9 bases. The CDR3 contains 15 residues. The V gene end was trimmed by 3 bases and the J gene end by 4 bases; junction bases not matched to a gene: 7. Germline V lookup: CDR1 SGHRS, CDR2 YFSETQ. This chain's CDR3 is CASSSGDRAFYGYTF. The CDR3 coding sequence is TGCGCCAGCAGCTCTGGGGACAGGGCCTTCTATGGCTACACCTTC.

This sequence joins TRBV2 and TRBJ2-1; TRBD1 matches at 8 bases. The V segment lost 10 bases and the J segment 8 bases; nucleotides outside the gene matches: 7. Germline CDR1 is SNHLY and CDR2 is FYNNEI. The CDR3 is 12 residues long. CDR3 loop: CATGTGSHEQFF. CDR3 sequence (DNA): TGTGCCACAGGGACAGGTAGCCATGAGCAGTTCTTC.

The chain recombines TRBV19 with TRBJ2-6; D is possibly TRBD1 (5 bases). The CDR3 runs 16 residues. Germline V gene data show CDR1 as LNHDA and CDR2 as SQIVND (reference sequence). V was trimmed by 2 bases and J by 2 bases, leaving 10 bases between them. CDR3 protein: CASSITVGAGANVLTF. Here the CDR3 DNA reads TGTGCCAGTAGTATAACCGTAGGGGCTGGGGCCAACGTCCTGACTTTC.

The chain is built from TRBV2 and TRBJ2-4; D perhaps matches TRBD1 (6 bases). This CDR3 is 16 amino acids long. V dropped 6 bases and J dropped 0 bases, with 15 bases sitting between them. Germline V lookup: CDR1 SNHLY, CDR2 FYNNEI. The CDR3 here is CASRDRTALAKNIQYF. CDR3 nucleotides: TGTGCCAGCAGAGACAGGACAGCCCTAGCCAAAAACATTCAGTACTTC. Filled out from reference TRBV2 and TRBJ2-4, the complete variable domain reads EPEVTQTPSHQVTQMGQEVILRCVPISNHLYFYWYRQILGQKVEFLVSFYNNEISEKSEIFDDQFSVERPDGSNFTLKIRSTKLEDSAMYFCASRDRTALAKNIQYFGAGTRLSVL.

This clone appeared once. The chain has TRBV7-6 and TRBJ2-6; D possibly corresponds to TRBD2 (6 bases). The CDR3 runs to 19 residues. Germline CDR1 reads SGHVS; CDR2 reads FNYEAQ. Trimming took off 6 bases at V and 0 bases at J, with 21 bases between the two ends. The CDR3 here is CASSPQVGGALSGANVLTF. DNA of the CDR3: TGTGCCAGCAGTCCCCAAGTCGGAGGGGCCCTCTCTGGGGCCAACGTCCTGACTTTC.

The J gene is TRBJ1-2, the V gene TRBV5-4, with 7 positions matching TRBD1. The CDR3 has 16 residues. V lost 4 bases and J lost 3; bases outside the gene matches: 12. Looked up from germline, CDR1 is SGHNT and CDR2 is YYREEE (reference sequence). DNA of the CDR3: TGTGCCAGCAGCCAACGGTTGAGCAGGGGGGACTATGGCTACACCTTC. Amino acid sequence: CASSQRLSRGDYGYTF.

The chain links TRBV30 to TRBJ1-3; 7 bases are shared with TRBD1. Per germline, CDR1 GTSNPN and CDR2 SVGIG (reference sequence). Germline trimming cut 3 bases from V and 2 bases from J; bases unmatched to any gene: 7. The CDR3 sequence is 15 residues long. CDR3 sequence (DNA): TGTGCCTGGAGAGGGTTCACAGGGGCTGGAAACACCATATATTTT. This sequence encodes CAWRGFTGAGNTIYF.

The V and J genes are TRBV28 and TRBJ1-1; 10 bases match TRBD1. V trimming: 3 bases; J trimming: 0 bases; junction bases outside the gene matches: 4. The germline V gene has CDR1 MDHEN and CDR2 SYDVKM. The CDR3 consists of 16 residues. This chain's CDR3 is CASSFRDRGMNTEAFF. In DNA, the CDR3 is TGTGCCAGCAGTTTCCGGGACAGGGGAATGAACACTGAAGCTTTCTTT.

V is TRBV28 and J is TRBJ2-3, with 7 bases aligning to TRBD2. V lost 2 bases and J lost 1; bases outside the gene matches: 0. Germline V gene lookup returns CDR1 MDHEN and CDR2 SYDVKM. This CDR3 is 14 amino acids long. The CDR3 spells CASSLAGGTDTQYF. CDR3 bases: TGTGCCAGCAGTTTAGCGGGAGGCACAGATACGCAGTATTTT.

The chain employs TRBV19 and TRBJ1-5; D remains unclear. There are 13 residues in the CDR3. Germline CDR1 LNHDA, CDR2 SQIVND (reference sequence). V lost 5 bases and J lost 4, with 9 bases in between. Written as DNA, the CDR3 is TGTGCCAGTAGTTTGCAGTATAATCAGCCCCAGCATTTT. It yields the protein CASSLQYNQPQHF.

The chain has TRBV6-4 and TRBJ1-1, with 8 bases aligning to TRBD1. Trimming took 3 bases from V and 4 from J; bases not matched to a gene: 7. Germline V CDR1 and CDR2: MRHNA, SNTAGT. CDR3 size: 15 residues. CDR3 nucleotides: TGTGCCAGCAGTGAGGTACAGGGGGATGGCACTGAAGCTTTCTTT. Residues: CASSEVQGDGTEAFF.

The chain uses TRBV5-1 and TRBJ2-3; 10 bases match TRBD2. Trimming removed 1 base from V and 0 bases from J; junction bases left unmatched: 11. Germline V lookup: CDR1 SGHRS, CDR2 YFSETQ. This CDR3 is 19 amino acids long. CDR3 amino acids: CASSLLLGSGRLSTDTQYF. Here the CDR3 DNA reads TGCGCCAGCAGCTTGCTTTTGGGTAGCGGGAGGCTCAGCACAGATACGCAGTATTTT.